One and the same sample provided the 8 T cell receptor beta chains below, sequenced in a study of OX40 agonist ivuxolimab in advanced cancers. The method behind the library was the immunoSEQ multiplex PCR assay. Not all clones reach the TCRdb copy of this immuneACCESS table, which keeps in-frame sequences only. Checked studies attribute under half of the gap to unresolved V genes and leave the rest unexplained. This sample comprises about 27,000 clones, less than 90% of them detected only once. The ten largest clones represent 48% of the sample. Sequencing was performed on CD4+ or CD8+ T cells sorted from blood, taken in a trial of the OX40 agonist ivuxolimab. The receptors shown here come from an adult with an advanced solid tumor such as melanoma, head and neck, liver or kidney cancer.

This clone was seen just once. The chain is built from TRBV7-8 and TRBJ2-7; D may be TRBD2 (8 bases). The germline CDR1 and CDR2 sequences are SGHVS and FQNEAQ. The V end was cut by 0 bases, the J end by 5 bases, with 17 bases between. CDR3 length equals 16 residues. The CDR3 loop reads CASSLARGGRGHEQYF. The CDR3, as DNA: TGTGCCAGCAGCTTAGCTCGGGGGGGAAGGGGGCACGAGCAGTACTTC.

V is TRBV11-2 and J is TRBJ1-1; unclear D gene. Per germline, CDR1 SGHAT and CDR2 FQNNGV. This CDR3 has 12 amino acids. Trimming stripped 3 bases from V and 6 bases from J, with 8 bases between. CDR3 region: CASSLGSPEAFF. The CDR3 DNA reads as TGTGCCAGCAGCTTGGGGTCGCCTGAAGCTTTCTTT.

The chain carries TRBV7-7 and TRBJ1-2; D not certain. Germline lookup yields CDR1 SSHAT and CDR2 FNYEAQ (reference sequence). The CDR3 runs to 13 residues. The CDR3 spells CASLGGTNYGYTF. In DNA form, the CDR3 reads TGTGCTAGCCTTGGCGGCACTAACTATGGCTACACCTTC.

The CDR3 sequence is CASSLSLWGGELFF. In DNA, the CDR3 is TGTGCCAGCAGCTTATCCTTGTGGGGCGGGGAGCTGTTTTTT. This chain connects TRBV7-7 to TRBJ2-2; D remains ambiguous. Germline values: CDR1 SSHAT, CDR2 FNYEAQ (reference sequence). V was trimmed by 2 bases and J by 7 bases, leaving 11 bases between them. This CDR3 is built from 14 residues.

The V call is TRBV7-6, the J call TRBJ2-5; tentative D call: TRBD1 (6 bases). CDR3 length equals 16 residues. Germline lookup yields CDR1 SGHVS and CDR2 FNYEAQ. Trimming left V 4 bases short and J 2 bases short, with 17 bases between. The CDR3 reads CASSSPGRGLQETQYF. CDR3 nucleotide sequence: TGTGCCAGCAGCTCTCCGGGCAGGGGCCTTCAAGAGACCCAGTACTTC. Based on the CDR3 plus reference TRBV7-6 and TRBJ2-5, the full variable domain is GAGVSQSPRYKVTKRGQDVALRCDPISGHVSLYWYRQALGQGPEFLTYFNYEAQQDKSGLPNDRFSAERPEGSISTLTIQRTEQRDSAMYRCASSSPGRGLQETQYFGPGTRLLVL.

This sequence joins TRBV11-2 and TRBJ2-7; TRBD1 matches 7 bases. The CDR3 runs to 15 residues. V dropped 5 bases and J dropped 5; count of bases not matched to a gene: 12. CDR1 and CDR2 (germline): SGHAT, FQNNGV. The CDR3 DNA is TGTGCCAGCAGCCCATCGGCAGGGGGTGGAAACGAGCAGTACTTC. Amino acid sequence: CASSPSAGGGNEQYF. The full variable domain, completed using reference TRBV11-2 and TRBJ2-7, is EAGVAQSPRYKIIEKRQSVAFWCNPISGHATLYWYQQILGQGPKLLIQFQNNGVVDDSQLPKDRFSAERLKGVDSTLKIQPAKLEDSAVYLCASSPSAGGGNEQYFGPGTRLTVT.

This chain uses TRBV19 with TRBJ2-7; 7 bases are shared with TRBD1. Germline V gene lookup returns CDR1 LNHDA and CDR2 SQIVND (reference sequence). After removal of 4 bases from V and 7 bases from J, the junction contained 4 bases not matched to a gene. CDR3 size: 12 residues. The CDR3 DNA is TGTGCCAGTAGTAATAGGGGGCGAGAGCAGTACTTC. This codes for CASSNRGREQYF.

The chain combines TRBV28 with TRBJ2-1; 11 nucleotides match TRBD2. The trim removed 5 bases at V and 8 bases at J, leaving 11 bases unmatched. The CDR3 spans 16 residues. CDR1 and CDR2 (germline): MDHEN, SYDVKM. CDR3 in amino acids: CASSLGASGGLDEQFF. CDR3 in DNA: TGTGCCAGCAGTCTCGGGGCTAGCGGGGGGTTGGATGAGCAGTTCTTC.